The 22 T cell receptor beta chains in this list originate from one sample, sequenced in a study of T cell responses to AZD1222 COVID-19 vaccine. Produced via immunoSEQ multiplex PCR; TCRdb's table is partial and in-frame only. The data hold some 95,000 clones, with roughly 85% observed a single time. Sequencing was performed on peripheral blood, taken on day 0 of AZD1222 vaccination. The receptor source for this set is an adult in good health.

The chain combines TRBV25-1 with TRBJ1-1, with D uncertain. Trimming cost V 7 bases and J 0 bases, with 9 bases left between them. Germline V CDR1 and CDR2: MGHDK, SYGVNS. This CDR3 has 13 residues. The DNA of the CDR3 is TGTGCCAGCAATCAAGGACTGAACACTGAAGCTTTCTTT. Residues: CASNQGLNTEAFF.

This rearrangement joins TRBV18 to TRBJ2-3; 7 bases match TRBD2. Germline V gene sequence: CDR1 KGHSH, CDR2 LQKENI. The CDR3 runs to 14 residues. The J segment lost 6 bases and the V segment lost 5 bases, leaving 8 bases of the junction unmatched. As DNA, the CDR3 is TGTGCCAGCTCATCAGCGGGGACGCGGGATACGCAGTATTTT. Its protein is CASSSAGTRDTQYF.

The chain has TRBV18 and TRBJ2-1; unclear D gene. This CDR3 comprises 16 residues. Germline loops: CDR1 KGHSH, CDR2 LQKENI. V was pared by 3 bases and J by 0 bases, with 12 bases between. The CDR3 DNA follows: TGTGCCAGCTCACCTAAACCCCAAAGCTCCTACAATGAGCAGTTCTTC. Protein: CASSPKPQSSYNEQFF. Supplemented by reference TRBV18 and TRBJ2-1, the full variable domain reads NAGVMQNPRHLVRRRGQEARLRCSPMKGHSHVYWYRQLPEEGLKFMVYLQKENIIDESGMPKERFSAEFPKEGPSILRIQQVVRGDSAAYFCASSPKPQSSYNEQFFGPGTRLTVL.

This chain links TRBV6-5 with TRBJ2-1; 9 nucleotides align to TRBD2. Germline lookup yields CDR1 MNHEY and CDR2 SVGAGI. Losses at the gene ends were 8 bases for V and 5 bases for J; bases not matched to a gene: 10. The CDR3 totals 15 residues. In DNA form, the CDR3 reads TGTGCCAGCGGCCTTACTAGCGGGCCTCACAATGAGCAGTTCTTC. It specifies CASGLTSGPHNEQFF.

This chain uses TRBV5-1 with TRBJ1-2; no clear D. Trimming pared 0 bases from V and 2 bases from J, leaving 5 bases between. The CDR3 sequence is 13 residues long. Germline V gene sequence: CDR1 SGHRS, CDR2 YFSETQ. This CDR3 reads CASSLEQNYGYTF. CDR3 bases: TGCGCCAGCAGCTTGGAACAGAACTATGGCTACACCTTC.

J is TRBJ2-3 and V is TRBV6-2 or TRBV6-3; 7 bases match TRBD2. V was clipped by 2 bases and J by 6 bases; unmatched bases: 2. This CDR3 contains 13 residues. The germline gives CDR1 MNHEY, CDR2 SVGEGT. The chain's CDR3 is CASSYRTSDTQYF. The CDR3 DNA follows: TGTGCCAGCAGTTACAGGACTAGTGATACGCAGTATTTT.

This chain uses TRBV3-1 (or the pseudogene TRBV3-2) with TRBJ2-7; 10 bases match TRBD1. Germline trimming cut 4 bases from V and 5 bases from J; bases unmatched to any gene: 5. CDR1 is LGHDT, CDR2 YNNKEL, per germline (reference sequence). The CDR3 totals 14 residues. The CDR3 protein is CASSPRDRGHEQYF. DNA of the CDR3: TGTGCCAGCAGCCCCCGGGACAGGGGTCACGAGCAGTACTTC.

The CDR3 is CASSLQENTEAFF. CDR3 coding DNA: TGTGCCAGTAGTTTACAGGAGAACACTGAAGCTTTCTTT. The rearrangement links TRBV19 to TRBJ1-1; possibly TRBD1 for D (5 bases). There are 13 residues in the CDR3. The ends were cut back, 5 bases at V and 1 base at J, with 8 bases in the middle. Germline V gene lookup returns CDR1 LNHDA and CDR2 SQIVND (reference sequence).

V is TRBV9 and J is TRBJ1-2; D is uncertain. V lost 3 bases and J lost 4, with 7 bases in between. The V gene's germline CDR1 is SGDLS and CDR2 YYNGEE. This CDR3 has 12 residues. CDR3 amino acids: CASSATVYGYTF. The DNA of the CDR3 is TGTGCCAGCAGCGCGACGGTCTATGGCTACACCTTC.

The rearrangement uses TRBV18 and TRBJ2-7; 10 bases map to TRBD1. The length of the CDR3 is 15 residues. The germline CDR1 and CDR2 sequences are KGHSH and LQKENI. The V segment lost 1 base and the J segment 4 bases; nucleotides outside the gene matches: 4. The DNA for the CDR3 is TGTGCCAGCTCACCACAAGGACAGGGGGGATACGAGCAGTACTTC. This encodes CASSPQGQGGYEQYF.

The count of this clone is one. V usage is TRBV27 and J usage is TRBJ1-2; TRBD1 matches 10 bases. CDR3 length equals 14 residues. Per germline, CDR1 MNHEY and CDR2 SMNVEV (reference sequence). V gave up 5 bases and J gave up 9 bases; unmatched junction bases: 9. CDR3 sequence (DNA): TGTGCCAGCAGTCTAAGCGGGACAGGGGTTCGCTACACCTTC. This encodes CASSLSGTGVRYTF.

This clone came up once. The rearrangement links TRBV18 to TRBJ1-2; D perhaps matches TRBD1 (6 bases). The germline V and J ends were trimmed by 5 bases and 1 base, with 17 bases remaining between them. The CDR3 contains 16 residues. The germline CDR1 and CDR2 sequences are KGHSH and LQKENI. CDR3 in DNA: TGTGCCAGCTCAACCTCGGACAGCCCAAATAACTATGGCTACACCTTC. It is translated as CASSTSDSPNNYGYTF.

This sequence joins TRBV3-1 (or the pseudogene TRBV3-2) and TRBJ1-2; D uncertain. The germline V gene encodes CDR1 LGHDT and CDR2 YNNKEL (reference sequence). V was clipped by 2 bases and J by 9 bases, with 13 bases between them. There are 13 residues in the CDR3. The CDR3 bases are TGTGCCAGCAGCCAAAAATCCGGGTTTCGCTACACCTTC. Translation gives CASSQKSGFRYTF.

CDR3 sequence reads: CSVPGQGAYEQYF. The CDR3 nucleotides read TGCAGCGTACCGGGACAGGGGGCGTACGAGCAGTACTTC. The gene calls are TRBV29-1 and TRBJ2-7, with TRBD1 matching over 12 bases. V was clipped by 6 bases and J by 4 bases; unmatched bases: 4. CDR1 is SQVTM and CDR2 is ANQGSEA in the germline V gene. The CDR3 is 13 amino acids.

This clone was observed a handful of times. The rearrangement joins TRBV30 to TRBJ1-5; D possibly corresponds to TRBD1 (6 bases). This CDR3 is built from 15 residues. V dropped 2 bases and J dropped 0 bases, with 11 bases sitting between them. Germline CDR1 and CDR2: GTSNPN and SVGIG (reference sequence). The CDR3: CAWSRGDYSNQPQHF. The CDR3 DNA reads TGTGCCTGGAGTAGGGGGGACTATAGCAATCAGCCCCAGCATTTT.

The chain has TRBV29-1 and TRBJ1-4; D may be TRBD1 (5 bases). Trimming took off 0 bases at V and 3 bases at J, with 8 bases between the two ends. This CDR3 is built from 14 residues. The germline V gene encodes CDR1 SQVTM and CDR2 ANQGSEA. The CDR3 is CSVEDRASNEKLFF. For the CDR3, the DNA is TGCAGCGTTGAAGACAGGGCTTCTAATGAAAAACTGTTTTTT.

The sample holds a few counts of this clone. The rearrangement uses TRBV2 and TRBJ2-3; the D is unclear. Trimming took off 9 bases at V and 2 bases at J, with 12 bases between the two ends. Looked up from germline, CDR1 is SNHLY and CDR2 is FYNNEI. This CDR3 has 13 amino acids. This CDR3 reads CARNQENTDTQYF. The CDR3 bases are TGTGCCAGGAACCAGGAGAACACAGATACGCAGTATTTT.

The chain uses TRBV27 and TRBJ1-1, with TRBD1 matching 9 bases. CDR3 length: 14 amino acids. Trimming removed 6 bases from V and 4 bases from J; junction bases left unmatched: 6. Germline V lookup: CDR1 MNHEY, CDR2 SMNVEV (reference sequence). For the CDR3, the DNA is TGTGCCAGCAGGGGGACAGGGTTCGCCACTGAAGCTTTCTTT. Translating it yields CASRGTGFATEAFF.

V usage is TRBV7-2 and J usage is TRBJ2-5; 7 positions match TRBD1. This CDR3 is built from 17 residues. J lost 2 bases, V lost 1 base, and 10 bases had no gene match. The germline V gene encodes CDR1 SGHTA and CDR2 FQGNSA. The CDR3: CASSLVAGGRNQETQYF. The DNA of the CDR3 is TGTGCCAGCAGCTTAGTGGCAGGGGGTAGAAATCAAGAGACCCAGTACTTC. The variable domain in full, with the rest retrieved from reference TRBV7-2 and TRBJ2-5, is GAGVSQSPSNKVTEKGKDVELRCDPISGHTALYWYRQSLGQGLEFLIYFQGNSAPDKSGLPSDRFSAERTGGSVSTLTIQRTQQEDSAVYLCASSLVAGGRNQETQYFGPGTRLLVL.

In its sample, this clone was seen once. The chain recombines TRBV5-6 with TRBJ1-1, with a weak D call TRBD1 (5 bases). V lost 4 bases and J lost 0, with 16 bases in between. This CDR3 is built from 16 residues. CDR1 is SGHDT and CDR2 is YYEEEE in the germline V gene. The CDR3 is CASSPSPTAMNTEAFF. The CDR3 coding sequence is TGTGCCAGCAGCCCTAGTCCGACAGCTATGAACACTGAAGCTTTCTTT.

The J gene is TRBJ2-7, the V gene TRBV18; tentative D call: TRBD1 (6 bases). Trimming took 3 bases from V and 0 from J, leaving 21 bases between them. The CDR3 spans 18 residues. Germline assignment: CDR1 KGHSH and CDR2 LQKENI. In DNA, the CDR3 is TGTGCCAGCTCACCTGGCCCATCACAGGGCAGGGGCTCCTACGAGCAGTACTTC. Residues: CASSPGPSQGRGSYEQYF.

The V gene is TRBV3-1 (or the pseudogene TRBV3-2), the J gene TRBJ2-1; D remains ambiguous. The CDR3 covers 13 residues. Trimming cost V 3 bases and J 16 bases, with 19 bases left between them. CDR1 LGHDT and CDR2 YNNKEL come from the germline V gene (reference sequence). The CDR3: CASSQGLRTRFFF. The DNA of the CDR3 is TGTGCCAGCAGCCAGGGCCTCCGGACCCGGTTTTTCTTC.